Below, one T cell receptor (beta chain) is given with its context. The data were produced by immunoSEQ multiplex PCR, yet TCRdb's version contains in-frame clones alone and is incomplete. Of 250,000 to 300,000 clones listed, about 85% are singletons. This sample was included in a study of blood T cell repertoires in COVID-19. The CDR3 covers 12 residues. Germline V lookup: CDR1 SGHTS, CDR2 YDEGEE. V shed 9 bases and J 6 bases; nucleotides not matched to a gene: 4. The J gene is TRBJ2-4, the V gene TRBV5-8, with 9 bases matching TRBD1. The receptor was derived from a woman in her forties or fifties who had been exposed to COVID-19. Material for sequencing was PBMCs or T cells enriched from blood (not recorded which). The CDR3 DNA reads as TGTGCCATGGGACAGGGCCGAAACATTCAGTACTTC. This sequence encodes CAMGQGRNIQYF.